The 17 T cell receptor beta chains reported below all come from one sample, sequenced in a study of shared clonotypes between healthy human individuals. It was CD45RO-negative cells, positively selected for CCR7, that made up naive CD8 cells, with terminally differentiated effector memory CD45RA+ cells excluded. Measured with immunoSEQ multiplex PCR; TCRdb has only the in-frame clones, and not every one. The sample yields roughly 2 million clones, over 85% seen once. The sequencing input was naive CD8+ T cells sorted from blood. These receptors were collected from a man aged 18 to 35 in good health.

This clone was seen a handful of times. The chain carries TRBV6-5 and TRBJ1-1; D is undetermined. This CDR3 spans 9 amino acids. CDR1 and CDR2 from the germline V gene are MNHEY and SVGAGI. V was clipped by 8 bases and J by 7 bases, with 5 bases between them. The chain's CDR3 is CASPREAFF. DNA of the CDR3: TGTGCCAGCCCTCGTGAAGCTTTCTTT.

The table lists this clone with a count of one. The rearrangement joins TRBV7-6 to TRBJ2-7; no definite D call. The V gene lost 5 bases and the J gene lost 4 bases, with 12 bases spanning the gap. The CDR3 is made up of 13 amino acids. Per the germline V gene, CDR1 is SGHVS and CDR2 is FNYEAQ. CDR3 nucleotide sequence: TGTGCCAGCAGCCCCCACGACAAATACGAGCAGTACTTC. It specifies CASSPHDKYEQYF.

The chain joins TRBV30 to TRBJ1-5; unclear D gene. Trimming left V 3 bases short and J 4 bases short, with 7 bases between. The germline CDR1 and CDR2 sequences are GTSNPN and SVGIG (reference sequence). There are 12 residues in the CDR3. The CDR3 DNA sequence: TGTGCCTGGAGCGGCCTAAATCAGCCCCAGCATTTT. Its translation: CAWSGLNQPQHF.

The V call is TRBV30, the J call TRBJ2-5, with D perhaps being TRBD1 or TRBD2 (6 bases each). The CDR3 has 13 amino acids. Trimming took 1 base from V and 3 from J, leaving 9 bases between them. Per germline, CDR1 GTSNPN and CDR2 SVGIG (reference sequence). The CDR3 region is CAWSGGDKETQYF. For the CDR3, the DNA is TGTGCCTGGAGTGGCGGGGACAAAGAGACCCAGTACTTC. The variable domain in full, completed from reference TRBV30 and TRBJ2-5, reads SQTIHQWPATLVQPVGSPLSLECTVEGTSNPNLYWYRQAAGRGLQLLFYSVGIGQISSEVPQNLSASRPQDRQFILSSKKLLLSDSGFYLCAWSGGDKETQYFGPGTRLLVL.

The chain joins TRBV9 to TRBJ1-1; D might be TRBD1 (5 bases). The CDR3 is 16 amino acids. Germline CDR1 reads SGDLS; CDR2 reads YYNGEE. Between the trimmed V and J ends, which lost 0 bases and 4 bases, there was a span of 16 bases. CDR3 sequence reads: CASSVVGDLRGTEAFF. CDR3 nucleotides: TGTGCCAGCAGCGTAGTAGGGGACCTCCGGGGCACTGAAGCTTTCTTT.

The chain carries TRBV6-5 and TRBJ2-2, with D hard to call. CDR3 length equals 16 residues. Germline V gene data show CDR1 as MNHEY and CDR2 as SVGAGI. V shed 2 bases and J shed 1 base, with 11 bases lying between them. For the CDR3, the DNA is TGTGCCAGCAGTTACACCCCCCCAGGGAACACCGGGGAGCTGTTTTTT. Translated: CASSYTPPGNTGELFF.

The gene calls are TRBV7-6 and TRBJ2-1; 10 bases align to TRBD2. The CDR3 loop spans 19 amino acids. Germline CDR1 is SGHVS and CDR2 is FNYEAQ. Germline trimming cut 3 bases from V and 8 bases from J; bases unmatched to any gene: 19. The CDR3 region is CASSFFSGGALGYGDEQFF. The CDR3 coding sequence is TGTGCCAGCAGCTTCTTCAGCGGGGGGGCCCTTGGGTATGGCGATGAGCAGTTCTTC.

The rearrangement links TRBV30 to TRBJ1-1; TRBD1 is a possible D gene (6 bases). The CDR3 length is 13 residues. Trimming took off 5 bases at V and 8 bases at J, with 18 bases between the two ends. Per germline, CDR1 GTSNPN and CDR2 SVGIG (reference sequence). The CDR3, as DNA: TGTGCCTGGCCACCTTTACCGGGGGCCGAAGCTTTCTTT. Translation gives CAWPPLPGAEAFF.

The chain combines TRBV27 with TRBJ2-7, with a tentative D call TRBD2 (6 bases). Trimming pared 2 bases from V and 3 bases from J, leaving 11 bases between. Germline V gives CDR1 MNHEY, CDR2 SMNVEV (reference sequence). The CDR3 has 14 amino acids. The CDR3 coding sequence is TGTGCCAGCAGTTTAGGAGGGGCTATCTACGAGCAGTACTTC. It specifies CASSLGGAIYEQYF.

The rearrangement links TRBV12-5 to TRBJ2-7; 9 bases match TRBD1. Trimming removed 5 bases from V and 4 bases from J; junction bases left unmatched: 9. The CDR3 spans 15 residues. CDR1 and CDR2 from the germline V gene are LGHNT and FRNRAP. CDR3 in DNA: TGTGCTAGTGGTGACCCGGGGACAGGGAGATACGAGCAGTACTTC. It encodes CASGDPGTGRYEQYF.

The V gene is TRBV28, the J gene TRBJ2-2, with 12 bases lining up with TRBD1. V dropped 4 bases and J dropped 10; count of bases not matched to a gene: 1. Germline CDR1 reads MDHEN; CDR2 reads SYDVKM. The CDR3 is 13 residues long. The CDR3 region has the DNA TGTGCCAGCAGTTGGGACAGGGGGCCGGAGCTGTTTTTT. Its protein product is CASSWDRGPELFF.

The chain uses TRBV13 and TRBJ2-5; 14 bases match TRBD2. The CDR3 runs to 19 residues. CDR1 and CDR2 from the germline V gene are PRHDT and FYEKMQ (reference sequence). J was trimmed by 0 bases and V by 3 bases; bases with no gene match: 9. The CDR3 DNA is TGTGCCAGCAGCTTTTCCGGGACTAGCGGGGGTCAGTACCAAGAGACCCAGTACTTC. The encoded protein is CASSFSGTSGGQYQETQYF.

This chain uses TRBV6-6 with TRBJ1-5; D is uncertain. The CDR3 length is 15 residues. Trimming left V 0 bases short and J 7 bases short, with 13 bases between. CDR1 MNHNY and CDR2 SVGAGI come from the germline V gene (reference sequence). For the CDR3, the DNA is TGTGCCAGCAGTTACTCGGAGGAAGGGCTACAGCCCCAGCATTTT. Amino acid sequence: CASSYSEEGLQPQHF.

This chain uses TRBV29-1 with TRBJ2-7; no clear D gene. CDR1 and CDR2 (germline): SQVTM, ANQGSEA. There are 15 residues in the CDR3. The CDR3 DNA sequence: TGCAGGGCCCGACACCCGCCAAATAAGCCCTACGAGCAGTACTTC. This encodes CRARHPPNKPYEQYF.

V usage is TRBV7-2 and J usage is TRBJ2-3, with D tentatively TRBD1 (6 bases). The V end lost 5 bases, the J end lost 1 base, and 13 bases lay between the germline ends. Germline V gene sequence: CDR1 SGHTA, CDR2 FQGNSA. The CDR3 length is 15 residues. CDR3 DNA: TGTGCCAGCAGCAGGGGGTGGGAGCGCACAGATACGCAGTATTTT. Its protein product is CASSRGWERTDTQYF.

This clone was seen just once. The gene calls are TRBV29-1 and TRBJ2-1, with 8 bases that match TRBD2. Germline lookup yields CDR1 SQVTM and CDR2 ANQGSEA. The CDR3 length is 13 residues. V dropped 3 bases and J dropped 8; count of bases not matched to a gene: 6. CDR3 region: CSVDEREMYEQFF. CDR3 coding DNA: TGCAGCGTTGATGAGCGGGAGATGTATGAGCAGTTCTTC.

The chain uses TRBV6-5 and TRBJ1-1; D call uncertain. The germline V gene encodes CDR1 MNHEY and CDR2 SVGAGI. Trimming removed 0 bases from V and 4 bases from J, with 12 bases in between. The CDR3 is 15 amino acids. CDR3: CASSYSESGATEAFF. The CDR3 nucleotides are TGTGCCAGCAGTTACTCCGAAAGTGGAGCCACTGAAGCTTTCTTT.